These 12 T cell receptor beta chains came from one sample sequenced in a study of T-cell memory formation after mild COVID-19. TCRdb re-derived calls from the 5' RACE reads in MiXCR, one entry per CDR3 protein. The data show about 350,000 distinct CDR3 sequences, roughly an eighth seen once. Sequenced input: PBMCs or a T cell subset sorted from them (not recorded which). The receptors shown here come from a man between 18 and 35 years old who had mild COVID-19 (a few samples of this study predate the infection). Cell type and time point are not known.

The table lists this clonotype with a few counts. The V and J genes are TRBV3-1 and TRBJ2-3; the match to TRBD1 covers 8 bases. Germline assignment: CDR1 LGHDT and CDR2 YNNKEL (reference sequence). The CDR3 length is 19 residues. The J segment lost 6 bases and the V segment lost 4 bases, leaving 21 bases of the junction unmatched. CDR3 bases: TGTGCCAGCAGCCCGTCCATGAACCAGGGGGCTCCTTGGGATGATACGCAGTATTTT. Protein product: CASSPSMNQGAPWDDTQYF.

The V call is TRBV30, the J call TRBJ1-1; no firm D call. This CDR3 comprises 12 residues. Germline V gene data show CDR1 as GTSNPN and CDR2 as SVGIG (reference sequence). The V end lost 4 bases, the J end lost 1 base, and 7 bases lay between the germline ends. The DNA of the CDR3 is TGTGCCTGGATAACAGAGAACACTGAAGCTTTCTTT. Translated: CAWITENTEAFF.

The chain combines TRBV7-2 with TRBJ2-5; 7 bases align to TRBD2. This CDR3 spans 14 amino acids. Looked up from germline, CDR1 is SGHTA and CDR2 is FQGNSA. V lost 5 bases and J lost 5; bases outside the gene matches: 8. The DNA for the CDR3 is TGTGCCAGCAGCCCGGTGGGGGGGGGGGAGACCCAGTACTTC. Residues: CASSPVGGGETQYF.

The CDR3 here is CASSLAQNNYGYTF. As DNA, the CDR3 is TGTGCCAGCAGTTTAGCACAGAATAACTATGGCTACACCTTC. The chain combines TRBV12-3 or TRBV12-4 with TRBJ1-2; no clear D. V shed 0 bases and J shed 1 base, with 6 bases lying between them. CDR3 size: 14 residues.

This clonotype was seen more than once but under ten times. The V call is TRBV6-2 or TRBV6-3, the J call TRBJ2-7; TRBD1 agrees at 10 bases. The CDR3 consists of 17 residues. Germline CDR1 MNHEY, CDR2 SVGEGT. The V gene end was trimmed by 5 bases and the J gene end by 2 bases; junction bases not matched to a gene: 12. CDR3 sequence: CASSEATGTGEAYEQYV. The CDR3 DNA reads as TGTGCCAGCAGTGAAGCCACCGGGACAGGGGAGGCCTACGAGCAGTACGTC.

DNA for the CDR3: TGCAGCACACAGGACACAGATACGCAGTATTTT. Translation gives CSTQDTDTQYF. The chain links TRBV29-1 to TRBJ2-3; tentative D call: TRBD1 (5 bases). Trimming took off 8 bases at V and 2 bases at J, with 8 bases between the two ends. CDR1 and CDR2 (germline): SQVTM, ANQGSEA. The CDR3 consists of 11 residues.

There are a few counts of this clonotype. The chain is built from TRBV6-6 and TRBJ2-3; tentatively, D is TRBD1 or TRBD2 (6 bases each). Trimming cost V 1 base and J 3 bases, with 11 bases left between them. Germline CDR1 and CDR2: MNHNY and SVGAGI (reference sequence). The CDR3 length is 15 residues. CDR3 in DNA: TGTGCCAGCAGTTACTTGGGGGGCCGAACAGATACGCAGTATTTT. Its protein is CASSYLGGRTDTQYF.

V and J are TRBV18 and TRBJ1-3; D is perhaps TRBD1 (5 bases). Germline CDR1 and CDR2: KGHSH and LQKENI. Trimming left V 3 bases short and J 9 bases short, with 15 bases between. CDR3 length equals 14 residues. DNA of the CDR3: TGTGCCAGCTCACCCTCCAGGGATGGGACCACCATATATTTT. Its translation is CASSPSRDGTTIYF.

The rearrangement uses TRBV4-1 and TRBJ2-4; D is possibly TRBD2 (6 bases). The germline V and J ends were trimmed by 4 bases and 2 bases, with 12 bases remaining between them. Germline V lookup: CDR1 MGHRA, CDR2 YSYEKL. The CDR3 loop spans 15 amino acids. CDR3 in amino acids: CASSLRDSPKNIQYF. The CDR3 DNA reads TGCGCCAGCAGCCTCCGGGACTCACCCAAAAACATTCAGTACTTC.

This chain connects TRBV7-8 to TRBJ1-2; D is possibly TRBD1 (5 bases). CDR3 size: 13 residues. Trimming pared 5 bases from V and 8 bases from J, leaving 15 bases between. Germline-derived CDR1 and CDR2 are SGHVS and FQNEAQ. For the CDR3, the DNA is TGTGCCAGCAGCCGTGGGGAGGGGCAAGGCTACACCTTC. This codes for CASSRGEGQGYTF. Complete variable domain (other parts from reference TRBV7-8 and TRBJ1-2): GAGVSQSPRYKVAKRGQDVALRCDPISGHVSLFWYQQALGQGPEFLTYFQNEAQLDKSGLPSDRFFAERPEGSVSTLKIQRTQQEDSAVYLCASSRGEGQGYTFGSGTRLTVV.

This clonotype was recorded at least ten times. The chain recombines TRBV6-6 with TRBJ2-7; D unresolved. The germline V gene has CDR1 MNHNY and CDR2 SVGAGI (reference sequence). There are 17 residues in the CDR3. V shed 0 bases and J shed 2 bases, with 17 bases lying between them. This CDR3 reads CASSYSFAAAETYEQYF. The DNA of the CDR3 is TGTGCCAGCAGTTACTCGTTTGCGGCAGCTGAAACCTACGAGCAGTACTTC.

This clonotype was picked up many times. This chain joins TRBV7-9 and TRBJ1-1, with D tentatively TRBD1 (6 bases). V lost 5 bases and J lost 1, with 8 bases in between. The germline gives CDR1 SEHNR, CDR2 FQNEAQ (reference sequence). The CDR3 is 13 residues long. DNA for the CDR3: TGTGCCAGCAGCGGACAGAAGAACACTGAAGCTTTCTTT. The encoded protein is CASSGQKNTEAFF.